This TCR beta chain was observed in a study of T cell responses to AZD1222 COVID-19 vaccine. Study-level points and caveats: Unmutated variant regions reportedly attract nearly half of all spike-specific TCRs. It should be noted that donors were predominantly white British and more often female, and clonal diversity was possibly underestimated.

A remark on this clone: Its antigen is still unknown. One end of the junction varies from germline; a read error may be responsible.

Method: immunoSEQ multiplex PCR; TCRdb's copy keeps in-frame clones and lacks some. Of roughly 120,000 clones in the sample, over 80% were seen once. The source is an adult who received the AZD1222 COVID-19 vaccine. Sequenced material: peripheral blood, taken 28 days after the second AZD1222 dose.

CDR3 DNA: TGTGCCAGCAGTGAAATAAGTGACAGGGGGGACTTC. Translating it yields CASSEISDRGDF. The chain has TRBV2 and TRBJ2-7, with TRBD1 matching over 9 bases. This CDR3 is 12 amino acids long. Germline CDR1 SNHLY, CDR2 FYNNEI.